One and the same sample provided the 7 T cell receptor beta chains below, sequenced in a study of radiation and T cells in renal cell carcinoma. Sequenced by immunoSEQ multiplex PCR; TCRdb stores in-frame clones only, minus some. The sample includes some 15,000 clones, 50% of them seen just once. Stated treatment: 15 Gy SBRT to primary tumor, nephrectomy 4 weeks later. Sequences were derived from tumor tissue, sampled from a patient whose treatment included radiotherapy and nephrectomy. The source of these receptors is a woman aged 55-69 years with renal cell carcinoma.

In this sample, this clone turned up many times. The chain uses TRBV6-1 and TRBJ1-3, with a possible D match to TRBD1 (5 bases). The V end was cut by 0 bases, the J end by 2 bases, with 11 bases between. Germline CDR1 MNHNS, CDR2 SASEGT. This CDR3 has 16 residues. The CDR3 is CASSEAVARAGNTIYF. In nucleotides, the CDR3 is TGTGCCAGCAGTGAAGCGGTGGCCAGGGCTGGAAACACCATATATTTT.

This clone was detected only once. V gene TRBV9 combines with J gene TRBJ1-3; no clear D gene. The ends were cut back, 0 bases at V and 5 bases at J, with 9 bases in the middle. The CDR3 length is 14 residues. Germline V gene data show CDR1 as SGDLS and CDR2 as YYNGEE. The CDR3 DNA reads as TGTGCCAGCAGCGTAGGTGGAGGAAGAAACACCATATATTTT. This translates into CASSVGGGRNTIYF. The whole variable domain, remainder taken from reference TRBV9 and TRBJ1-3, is DSGVTQTPKHLITATGQRVTLRCSPRSGDLSVYWYQQSLDQGLQFLIQYYNGEERAKGNILERFSAQQFPDLHSELNLSSLELGDSALYFCASSVGGGRNTIYFGEGSWLTVV.

Written as DNA, the CDR3 is TGTGCCAGCAGCCAACCGGGACAGGGGGCGTCGGGAGAAAAACTGTTTTTT. Amino acid sequence: CASSQPGQGASGEKLFF. This chain connects TRBV4-2 to TRBJ1-4; TRBD1 matches at 12 bases. In germline, CDR1 is LGHNA, CDR2 YNFKEQ. The CDR3 spans 17 residues. V shed 2 bases and J 8 bases; nucleotides not matched to a gene: 9.

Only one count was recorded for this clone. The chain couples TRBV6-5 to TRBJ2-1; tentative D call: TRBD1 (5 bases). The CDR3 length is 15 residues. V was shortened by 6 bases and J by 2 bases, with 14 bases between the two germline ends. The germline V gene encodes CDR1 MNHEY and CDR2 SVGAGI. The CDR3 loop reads CASSHRQTTYNEQFF. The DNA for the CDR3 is TGTGCCAGCAGCCACCGACAGACGACCTACAATGAGCAGTTCTTC.

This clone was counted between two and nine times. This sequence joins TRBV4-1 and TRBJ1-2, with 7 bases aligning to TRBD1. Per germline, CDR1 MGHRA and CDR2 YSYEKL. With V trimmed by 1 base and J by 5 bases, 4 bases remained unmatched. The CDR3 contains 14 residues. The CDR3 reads CASSQAGQEYGYTF. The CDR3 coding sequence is TGCGCCAGCAGCCAAGCCGGACAGGAATATGGCTACACCTTC.

The CDR3 DNA is TGTGCCACCGGGGCAGTCAGCTCCTACAATGAGCAGTTCTTC. Its translation: CATGAVSSYNEQFF. The chain is built from TRBV6-5 and TRBJ2-1; D may correspond to TRBD1 or TRBD2 (5 bases each). From germline, CDR1 is MNHEY and CDR2 SVGAGI. Trimming shortened V by 10 bases and J by 0 bases, and 13 bases separated the two germline ends. The CDR3 length is 14 residues.

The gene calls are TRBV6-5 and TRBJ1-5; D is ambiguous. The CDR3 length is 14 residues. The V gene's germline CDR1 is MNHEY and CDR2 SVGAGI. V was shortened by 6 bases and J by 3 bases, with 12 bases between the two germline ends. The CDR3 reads CASSLRGHNQPQHF. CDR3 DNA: TGTGCCAGCAGCTTGCGAGGGCACAATCAGCCCCAGCATTTT.